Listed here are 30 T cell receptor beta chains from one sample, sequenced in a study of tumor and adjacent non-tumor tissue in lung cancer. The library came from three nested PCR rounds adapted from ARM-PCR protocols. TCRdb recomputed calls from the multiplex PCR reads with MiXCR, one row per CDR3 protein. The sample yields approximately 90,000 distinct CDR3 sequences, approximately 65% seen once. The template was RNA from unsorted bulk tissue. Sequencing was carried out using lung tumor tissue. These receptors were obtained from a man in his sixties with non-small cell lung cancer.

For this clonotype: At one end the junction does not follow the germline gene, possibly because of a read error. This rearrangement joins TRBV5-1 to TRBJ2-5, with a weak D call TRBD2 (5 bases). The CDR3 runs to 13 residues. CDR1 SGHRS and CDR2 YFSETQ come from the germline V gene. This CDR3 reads CANSFEGLATQYF. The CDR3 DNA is TGCGCCAACAGCTTCGAGGGCTTGGCGACCCAGTACTTC.

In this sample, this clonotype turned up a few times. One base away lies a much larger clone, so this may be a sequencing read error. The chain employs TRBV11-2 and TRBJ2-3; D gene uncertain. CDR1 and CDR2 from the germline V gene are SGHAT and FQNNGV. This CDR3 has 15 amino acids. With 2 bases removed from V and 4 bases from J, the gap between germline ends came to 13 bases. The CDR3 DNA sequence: TGTGCCAGCAGCTTATGGCCGGGTCGCGCAGATACGCAGTATTTT. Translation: CASSLWPGRADTQYF. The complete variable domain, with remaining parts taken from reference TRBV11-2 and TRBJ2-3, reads EAGVAQSPRYKIIEKRQSVAFWCNPISGHATLYWYQQILGQGPKLLIQFQNNGVVDDSQLPKDRFSAERLKGVDSTLKIQPAKLEDSAVYLCASSLWPGRADTQYFGPGTRLTVL.

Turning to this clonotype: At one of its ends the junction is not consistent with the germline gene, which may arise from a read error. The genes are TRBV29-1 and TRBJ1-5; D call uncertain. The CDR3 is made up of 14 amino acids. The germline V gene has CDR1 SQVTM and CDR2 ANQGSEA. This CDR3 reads CRAADGHSNQPQHF. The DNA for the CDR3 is TGCAGAGCAGCAGACGGTCACAGCAATCAACCCCAGCATTTT.

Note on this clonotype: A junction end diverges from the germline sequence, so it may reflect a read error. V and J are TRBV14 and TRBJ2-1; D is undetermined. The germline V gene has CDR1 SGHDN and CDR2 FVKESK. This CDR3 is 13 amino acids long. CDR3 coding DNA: TGTGCCAGCAGCTACAACCTAAACAATGAGCGGTTCTTC. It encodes CASSYNLNNERFF.

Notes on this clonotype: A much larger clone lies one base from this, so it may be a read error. This chain's CDR3 is CARSLGGTAQTQYF. Written as DNA, the CDR3 is TGTGCCAGAAGCTTGGGGGGGACAGCCCAGACCCAGTACTTC. The chain is built from TRBV5-4 and TRBJ2-5; D tentatively fits TRBD1 or TRBD2 (7 bases each). The CDR3 covers 14 residues. The germline gives CDR1 SGHNT, CDR2 YYREEE (reference sequence).

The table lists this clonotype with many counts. CDR3 protein: CSARTHQETQYF. In DNA form, the CDR3 reads TGCAGTGCTAGGACTCACCAAGAGACCCAGTACTTC. The chain has TRBV20-1 and TRBJ2-5; D ambiguous. Trimming left V 3 bases short and J 0 bases short, with 5 bases between. Germline lookup yields CDR1 DFQATT and CDR2 SNEGSKA (reference sequence). The CDR3 consists of 12 residues.

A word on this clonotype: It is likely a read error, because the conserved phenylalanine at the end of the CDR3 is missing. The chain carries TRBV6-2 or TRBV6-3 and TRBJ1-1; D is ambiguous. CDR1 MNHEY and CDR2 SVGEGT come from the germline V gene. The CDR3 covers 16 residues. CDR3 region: CARSYAPHTENTEAFL. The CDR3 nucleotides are TGTGCCAGGAGTTACGCCCCCCACACAGAGAACACTGAAGCTTTCCTT.

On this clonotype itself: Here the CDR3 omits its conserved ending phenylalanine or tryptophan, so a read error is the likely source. CDR3 coding DNA: TGTGCCAGCAGTCAAACGTCGCAGGAGCTGTTTCTT. Translating it yields CASSQTSQELFL. The gene calls are TRBV4-2 and TRBJ2-2; D is unclear. Per the germline V gene, CDR1 is LGHNA and CDR2 is YNFKEQ. The CDR3 extends over 12 amino acids. The V and J ends lost 6 bases and 10 bases respectively, with 12 bases between them.

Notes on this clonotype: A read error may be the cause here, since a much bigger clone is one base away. CDR3 sequence reads: CAGWNTEAFF. The CDR3 DNA is TGTGCCGGGTGGAACACTGAAGCTTTCTTT. The rearrangement joins TRBV30 to TRBJ1-1, with no clear D. Germline V gene data show CDR1 as GTSNPN and CDR2 as SVGIG (reference sequence). The V end lost 8 bases, the J end lost 1 base, and 5 bases lay between the germline ends. The CDR3 is made up of 10 amino acids.

The DNA of the CDR3 is TGTGCCAGTAGTTGTTACAATAGTAACACTGAAGCTTTCTTT. It specifies CASSCYNSNTEAFF. The gene calls are TRBV6-1 and TRBJ1-1; no clear D. This CDR3 is built from 14 residues. V dropped 9 bases and J dropped 2 bases, with 16 bases sitting between them. CDR1 and CDR2 from the germline V gene are MNHNS and SASEGT.

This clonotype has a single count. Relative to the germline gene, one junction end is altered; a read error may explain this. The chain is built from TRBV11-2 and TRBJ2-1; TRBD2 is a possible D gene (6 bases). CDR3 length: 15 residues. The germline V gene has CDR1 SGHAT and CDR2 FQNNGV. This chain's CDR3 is CTSGPYREMRDEQFF. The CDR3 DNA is TGTACCAGCGGCCCGTACCGGGAGATGAGGGATGAGCAGTTCTTC.

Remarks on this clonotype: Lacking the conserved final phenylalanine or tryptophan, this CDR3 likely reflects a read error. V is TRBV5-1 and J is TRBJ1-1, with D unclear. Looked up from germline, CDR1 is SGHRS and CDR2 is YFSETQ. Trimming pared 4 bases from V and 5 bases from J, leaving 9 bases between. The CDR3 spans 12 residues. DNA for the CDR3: TGCGCCAGCAGCCTGGACGCAACTGAAGCTTTCATG. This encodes CASSLDATEAFM.

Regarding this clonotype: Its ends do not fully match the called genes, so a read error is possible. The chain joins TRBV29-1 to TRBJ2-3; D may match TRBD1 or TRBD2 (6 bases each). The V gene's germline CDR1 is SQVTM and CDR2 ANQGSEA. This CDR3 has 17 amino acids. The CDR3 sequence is CSVVFLDRGDSKDTQYF. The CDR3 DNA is TGCAGCGTTGTCTTTTTGGATAGGGGGGATAGCAAAGATACGCAGTATTTT.

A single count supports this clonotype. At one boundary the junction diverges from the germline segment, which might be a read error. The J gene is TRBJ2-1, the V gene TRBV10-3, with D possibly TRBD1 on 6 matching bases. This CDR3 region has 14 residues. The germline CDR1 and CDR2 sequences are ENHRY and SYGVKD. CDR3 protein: CPIRAGQTINEQFF. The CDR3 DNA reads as TGTCCCATCAGAGCCGGACAGACTATCAATGAGCAGTTCTTC.

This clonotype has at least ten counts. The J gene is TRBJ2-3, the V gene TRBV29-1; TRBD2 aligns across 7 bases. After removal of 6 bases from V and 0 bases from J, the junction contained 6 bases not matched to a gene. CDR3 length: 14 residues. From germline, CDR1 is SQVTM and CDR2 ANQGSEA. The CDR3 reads CSVASGTSTDTQYF. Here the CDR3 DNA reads TGCAGCGTCGCAAGCGGGACTAGCACAGATACGCAGTATTTT.

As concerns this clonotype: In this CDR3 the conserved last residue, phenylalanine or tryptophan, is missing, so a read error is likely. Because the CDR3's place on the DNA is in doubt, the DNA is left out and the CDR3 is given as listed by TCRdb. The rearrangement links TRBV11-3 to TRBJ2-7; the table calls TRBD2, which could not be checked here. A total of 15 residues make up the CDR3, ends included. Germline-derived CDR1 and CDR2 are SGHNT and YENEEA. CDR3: CASRRASGSSYEEYS.

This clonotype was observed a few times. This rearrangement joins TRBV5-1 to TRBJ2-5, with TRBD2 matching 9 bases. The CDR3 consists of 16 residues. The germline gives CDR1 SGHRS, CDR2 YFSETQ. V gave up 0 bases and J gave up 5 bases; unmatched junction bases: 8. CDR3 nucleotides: TGCGCCAGCAGCTTGGAGGCTAGCGGGGTTGGGGAGACCCAGTACTTC. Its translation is CASSLEASGVGETQYF. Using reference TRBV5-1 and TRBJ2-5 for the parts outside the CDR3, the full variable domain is KAGVTQTPRYLIKTRGQQVTLSCSPISGHRSVSWYQQTPGQGLQFLFEYFSETQRNKGNFPGRFSGRQFSNSRSEMNVSTLELGDSALYLCASSLEASGVGETQYFGPGTRLLVL.

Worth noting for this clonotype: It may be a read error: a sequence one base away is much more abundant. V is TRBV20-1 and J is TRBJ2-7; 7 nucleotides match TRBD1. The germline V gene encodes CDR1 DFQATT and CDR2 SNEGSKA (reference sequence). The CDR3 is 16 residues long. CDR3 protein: CNARTGDYPFHGEQYF. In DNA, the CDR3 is TGCAATGCTAGGACAGGAGACTATCCCTTTCATGGGGAGCAGTACTTC.

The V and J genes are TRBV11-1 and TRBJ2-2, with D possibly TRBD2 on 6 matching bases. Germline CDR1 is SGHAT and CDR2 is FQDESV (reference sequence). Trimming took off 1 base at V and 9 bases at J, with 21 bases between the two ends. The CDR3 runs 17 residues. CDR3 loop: CASSLGVIAADARELFF. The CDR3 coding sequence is TGTGCCAGCAGCTTAGGTGTAATAGCGGCGGACGCCCGGGAGCTGTTTTTT.

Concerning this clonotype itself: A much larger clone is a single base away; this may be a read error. CDR3 nucleotides: TGTGCCAACAGTTACAACAGGGAAGGAAATGAGCAGTTCTTC. This gives the protein CANSYNREGNEQFF. The chain has TRBV6-6 and TRBJ2-1, with D perhaps TRBD1 (6 bases). The germline gives CDR1 MNHNY, CDR2 SVGAGI (reference sequence). The CDR3 covers 14 residues.

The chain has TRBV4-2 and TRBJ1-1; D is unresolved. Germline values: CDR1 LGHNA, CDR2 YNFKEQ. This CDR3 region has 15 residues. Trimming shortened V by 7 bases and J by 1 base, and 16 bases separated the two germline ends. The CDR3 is CASTPETSSNTEAFF. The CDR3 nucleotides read TGTGCCAGCACCCCAGAGACCAGTTCGAACACTGAAGCTTTCTTT.

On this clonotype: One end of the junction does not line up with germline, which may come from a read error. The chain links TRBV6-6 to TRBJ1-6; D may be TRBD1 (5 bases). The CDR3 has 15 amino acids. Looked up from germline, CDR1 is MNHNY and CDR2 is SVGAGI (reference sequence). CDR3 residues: CASSRTGENNSLLHF. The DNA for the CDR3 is TGTGCCAGCTCCAGGACGGGGGAAAATAATTCACTCCTCCACTTT.

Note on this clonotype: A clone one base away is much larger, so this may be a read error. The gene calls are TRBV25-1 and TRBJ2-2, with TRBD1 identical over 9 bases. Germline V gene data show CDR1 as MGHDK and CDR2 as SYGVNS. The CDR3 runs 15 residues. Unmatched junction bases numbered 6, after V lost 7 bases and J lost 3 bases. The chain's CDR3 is CASKGGTGYTGELFF. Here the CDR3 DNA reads TGTGCCAGCAAAGGAGGGACAGGGTACACCGGGGAGCTGTTTTTT.

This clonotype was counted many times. CDR3: CASSQQGGELETQYF. The CDR3 DNA reads as TGTGCCAGCAGCCAACAGGGGGGGGAGCTGGAGACCCAGTACTTC. V gene TRBV4-2 combines with J gene TRBJ2-5; tentatively, D is TRBD1 or TRBD2 (7 bases each). Germline V gene lookup returns CDR1 LGHNA and CDR2 YNFKEQ. The CDR3 consists of 15 residues. V was trimmed by 2 bases and J by 5 bases, leaving 15 bases between them.

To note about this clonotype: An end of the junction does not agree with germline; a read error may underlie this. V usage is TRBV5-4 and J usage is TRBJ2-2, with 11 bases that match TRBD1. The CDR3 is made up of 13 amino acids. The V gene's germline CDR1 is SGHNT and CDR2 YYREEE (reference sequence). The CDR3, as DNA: TGTGCCAGCAGCTGGCCCGGGACAGGGGGGCTGTTTTTT. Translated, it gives CASSWPGTGGLFF.

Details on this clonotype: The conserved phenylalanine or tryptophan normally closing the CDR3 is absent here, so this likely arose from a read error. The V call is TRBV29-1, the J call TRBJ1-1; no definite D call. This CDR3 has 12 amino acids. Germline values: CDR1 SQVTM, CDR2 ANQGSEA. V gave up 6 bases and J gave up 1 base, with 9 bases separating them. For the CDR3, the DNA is TGCAGCGTGTCTGACAAGAACACTGAAGCTTTCTAT. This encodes CSVSDKNTEAFY.

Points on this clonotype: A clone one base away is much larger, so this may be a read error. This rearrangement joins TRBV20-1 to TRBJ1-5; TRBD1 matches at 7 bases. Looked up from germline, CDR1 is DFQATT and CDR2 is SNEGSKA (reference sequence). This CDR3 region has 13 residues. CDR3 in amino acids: CTARDSPDQPQHF. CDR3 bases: TGCACTGCTAGGGACAGCCCTGATCAGCCCCAGCATTTT.

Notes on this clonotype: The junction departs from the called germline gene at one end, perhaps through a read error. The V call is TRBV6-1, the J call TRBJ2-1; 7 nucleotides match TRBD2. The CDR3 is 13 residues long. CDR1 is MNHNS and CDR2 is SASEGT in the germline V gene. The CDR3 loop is CTSSEGDYDEQFF. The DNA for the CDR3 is TGTACCAGCAGTGAAGGGGACTACGATGAGCAGTTCTTC.

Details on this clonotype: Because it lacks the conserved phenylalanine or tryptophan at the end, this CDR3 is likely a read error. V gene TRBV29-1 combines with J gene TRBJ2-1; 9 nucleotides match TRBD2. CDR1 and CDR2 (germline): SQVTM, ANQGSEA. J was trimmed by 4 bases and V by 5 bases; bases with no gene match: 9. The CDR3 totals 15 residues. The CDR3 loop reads CSVRLAEGIYNEQFL. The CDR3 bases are TGCAGCGTTAGACTAGCGGAAGGCATATACAATGAGCAGTTCCTC.

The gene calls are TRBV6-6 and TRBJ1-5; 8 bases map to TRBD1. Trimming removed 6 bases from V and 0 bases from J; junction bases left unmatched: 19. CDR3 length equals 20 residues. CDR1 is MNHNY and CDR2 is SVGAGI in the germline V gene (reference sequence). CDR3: CASSLGFVTGGIGSNQPQHF. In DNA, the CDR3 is TGTGCCAGCAGCTTAGGGTTTGTTACAGGGGGGATAGGTAGCAATCAGCCCCAGCATTTT.